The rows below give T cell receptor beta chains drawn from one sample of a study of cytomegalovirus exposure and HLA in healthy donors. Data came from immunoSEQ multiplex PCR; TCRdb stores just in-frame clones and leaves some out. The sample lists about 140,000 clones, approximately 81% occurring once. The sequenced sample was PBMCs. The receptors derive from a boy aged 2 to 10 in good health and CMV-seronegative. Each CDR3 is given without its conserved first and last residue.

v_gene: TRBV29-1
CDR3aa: SVEVNSGNTIY

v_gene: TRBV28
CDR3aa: ASSPQMSNQPQH

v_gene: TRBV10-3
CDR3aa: ATAGGAETKNIQY

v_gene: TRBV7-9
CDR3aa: ASSKSAEISAGGYT

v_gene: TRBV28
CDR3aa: ASSQKPGNSPLH

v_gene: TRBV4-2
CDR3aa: ASSQEQGRTEAF

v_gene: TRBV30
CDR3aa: AWSRIRTGVGNQPQH

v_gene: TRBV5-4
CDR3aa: ASSPGTSGVTDTQY

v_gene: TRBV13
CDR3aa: ASSLGSGGDSGNTIY

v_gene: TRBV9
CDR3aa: ASSVATTRRRGDTQY

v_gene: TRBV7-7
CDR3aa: ASSLGSGTGGVNEQF

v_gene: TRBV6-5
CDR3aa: ASSYSRVANTEAF

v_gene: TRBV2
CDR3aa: ASSEGTVGEKLF

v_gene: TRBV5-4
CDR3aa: ASSLEASSGPQETQY

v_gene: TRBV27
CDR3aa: ASSLAGARGNTEAF

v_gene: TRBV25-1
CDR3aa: ASSFLQGEQY

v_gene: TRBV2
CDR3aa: ASSNYLDNEQF

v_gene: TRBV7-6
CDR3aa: ASTDNHRREQF

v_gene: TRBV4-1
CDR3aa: ASSQGGGGSGYT

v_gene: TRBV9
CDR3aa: ASSSSNTEAF

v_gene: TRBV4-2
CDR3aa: ASSQNSGGANEQF

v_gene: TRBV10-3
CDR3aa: AITGRGVSDTDTQY

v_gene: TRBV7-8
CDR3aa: ASSFATGIPTYEQY

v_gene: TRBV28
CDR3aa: ASGRQGAGEQY

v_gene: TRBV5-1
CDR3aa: ASSSLDRGYEKLF

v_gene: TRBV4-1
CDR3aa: ASSHTGTGPQETQY

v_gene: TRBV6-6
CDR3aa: ATNAKRGPDGEQY

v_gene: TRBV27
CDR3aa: ASTRERASNSLLH

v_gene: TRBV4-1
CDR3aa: ASSQVPFRDEQY

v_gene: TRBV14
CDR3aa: ASSPGQARTDTQY

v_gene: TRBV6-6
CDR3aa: ASSSKQGYEQY

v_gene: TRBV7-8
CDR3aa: ASSLVRVMPYEQY

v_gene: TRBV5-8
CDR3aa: ASSFEKGGPDQPQH

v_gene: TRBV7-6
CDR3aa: ASSSQGATNEKLF

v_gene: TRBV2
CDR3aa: ASTQIMNTEAF

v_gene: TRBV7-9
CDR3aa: ASSNTNPRGGELLF